Reported below is one T cell receptor (beta chain). This specimen belongs to a study of blood T cell repertoires in COVID-19. Whole-study context: Researchers got acute and convalescent COVID-19 samples from the United States, Italy and Spain. PBMCs, B-cell-depleted T cells, or T cells were the source of the cDNA or gDNA that made up the material.

V lost 5 bases to trimming and J lost 0 bases, with 11 bases between them. CDR1 is SEHNR, CDR2 FQNEAQ, per germline (reference sequence). The CDR3 contains 15 residues. Authors' processing steps: Cell counts per sample came from amplifying reference gene primers. Generated by immunoSEQ multiplex PCR, the TCRdb table keeps only in-frame clones and is missing some. The DNA was the basis for D and trimming; V, J and clone size are from that table. In the table there are 200,000 to 250,000 clones, 88% of which are singletons. The sequencing sample was made of peripheral blood. The chain employs TRBV7-9 and TRBJ2-4, with D perhaps TRBD1 (7 bases). This clonotype was obtained from a man of 80 years or more with acute or convalescent COVID-19. The CDR3 nucleotides are TGTGCCAGCAGCCGACAGGGACTAGCCAAAAACATTCAGTACTTC. Encoded protein: CASSRQGLAKNIQYF. The variable domain in full, completed from reference TRBV7-9 and TRBJ2-4, reads DTGVSQNPRHKITKRGQNVTFRCDPISEHNRLYWYRQTLGQGPEFLTYFQNEAQLEKSRLLSDRFSAERPKGSFSTLEIQRTEQGDSAMYLCASSRQGLAKNIQYFGAGTRLSVL.